Following are 19 T cell receptor beta chains from one sample sequenced in a study of CD8 T cells in ankylosing spondylitis. General study findings and limits: The study identified a TCR beta motif of several highly homologous variants that appeared characteristic of ankylosing spondylitis blood.

Their target antigens are unknown. One entry per CDR3 protein, called by TCRdb with MiXCR from the 5' RACE reads. The sample lists 100,000 or so distinct CDR3 sequences; approximately 9.6% were seen once. Material for sequencing was blood, either unsorted or a sorted T cell fraction (not recorded which). These receptors originate from a male donor with ankylosing spondylitis.

Within the sample, this clonotype is medium-sized (0.01 to 0.1%). The gene calls are TRBV12-3 or TRBV12-4 and TRBJ2-1, with 10 bases that match TRBD1. V was clipped by 4 bases and J by 7 bases; unmatched bases: 4. The CDR3 is made up of 14 amino acids. In nucleotides, the CDR3 is TGTGCCAGCAGTTCTTGGACAGGGGGTAATGAGCAGTTCTTC. Protein sequence: CASSSWTGGNEQFF.

This clonotype was detected only a few times. V usage is TRBV29-1 and J usage is TRBJ1-1, with 9 bases that match TRBD1. This CDR3 comprises 12 residues. V lost 7 bases and J lost 1; bases outside the gene matches: 1. Germline values: CDR1 SQVTM, CDR2 ANQGSEA. The CDR3 nucleotides read TGCAGCGCGGACAGGGGGAACACTGAAGCTTTCTTT. Its translation: CSADRGNTEAFF.

This rearrangement joins TRBV10-3 to TRBJ2-3; D might be TRBD2 (5 bases). The CDR3 is 13 amino acids. V gave up 6 bases and J gave up 4 bases, with 11 bases separating them. Per the germline V gene, CDR1 is ENHRY and CDR2 is SYGVKD. CDR3 sequence: CAIRREMPDTQYF. The CDR3 nucleotides are TGTGCCATCAGACGGGAAATGCCAGATACGCAGTATTTT.

This clonotype has only a few counts. The chain joins TRBV30 to TRBJ2-7, with D uncertain. The CDR3 consists of 13 residues. CDR1 is GTSNPN, CDR2 SVGIG, per germline (reference sequence). V was trimmed by 1 base and J by 0 bases, leaving 7 bases between them. The CDR3 DNA reads as TGTGCCTGGAGTGACGACTTCTCCTACGAGCAGTACTTC. Its protein product is CAWSDDFSYEQYF.

This clonotype was counted at least ten times. DNA for the CDR3: TGCAGCGTGTGCACCCGGACTAGCGGGATCTACGAGCAGTACTTC. The encoded protein is CSVCTRTSGIYEQYF. This chain uses TRBV29-1 with TRBJ2-7, with TRBD2 matching over 12 bases. V shed 6 bases and J 3 bases; nucleotides not matched to a gene: 9. The CDR3 runs to 15 residues. Germline CDR1 SQVTM, CDR2 ANQGSEA.

This clonotype was observed at least ten times. The chain combines TRBV25-1 with TRBJ2-1; tentatively, D is TRBD2 (6 bases). The germline V gene has CDR1 MGHDK and CDR2 SYGVNS. The CDR3 runs 15 residues. Trimming took 4 bases from V and 3 from J, leaving 13 bases between them. CDR3 in DNA: TGTGCCAGCAGTGTAGCGGCCACGGACTACAATGAGCAGTTCTTC. Encoded protein: CASSVAATDYNEQFF. Combining the CDR3 with reference TRBV25-1 and TRBJ2-1 gives the whole variable domain EADIYQTPRYLVIGTGKKITLECSQTMGHDKMYWYQQDPGMELHLIHYSYGVNSTEKGDLSSESTVSRIRTEHFPLTLESARPSHTSQYLCASSVAATDYNEQFFGPGTRLTVL.

Comments on this clonotype: A read error may account for a junction end that differs from germline. V gene TRBV6-2 or TRBV6-3 combines with J gene TRBJ2-1; 13 positions agree with TRBD2. CDR3 size: 15 residues. Germline CDR1 and CDR2: MNHEY and SVGEGT. The CDR3 here is CASRGTSGDYNEPFF. CDR3 DNA sequence: TGTGCCAGCAGAGGGACTAGCGGGGACTACAATGAGCCGTTCTTC.

This clonotype was seen many times. The chain has TRBV27 and TRBJ1-2; tentative D call: TRBD1 (6 bases). Germline CDR1 reads MNHEY; CDR2 reads SMNVEV (reference sequence). The V gene lost 2 bases and the J gene lost 7 bases, with 23 bases spanning the gap. The CDR3 is 17 residues long. The CDR3 sequence is CASSLAPWTEPRGGYTF. The CDR3 DNA sequence: TGTGCCAGCAGTTTAGCCCCCTGGACAGAGCCGAGGGGTGGCTACACCTTC.

The rearrangement joins TRBV5-1 to TRBJ1-6; D is uncertain. Germline V lookup: CDR1 SGHRS, CDR2 YFSETQ. V shed 1 base and J shed 2 bases, with 13 bases lying between them. The CDR3 is 17 amino acids. The CDR3 region is CASSLLEGGPYNSPLHF. CDR3 DNA sequence: TGCGCCAGCAGCTTGCTGGAGGGAGGACCCTATAATTCACCCCTCCACTTT. The full variable domain, its missing parts supplied by reference TRBV5-1 and TRBJ1-6, is KAGVTQTPRYLIKTRGQQVTLSCSPISGHRSVSWYQQTPGQGLQFLFEYFSETQRNKGNFPGRFSGRQFSNSRSEMNVSTLELGDSALYLCASSLLEGGPYNSPLHFGNGTRLTVT.

This clonotype was seen many times. This chain joins TRBV5-1 and TRBJ2-1; TRBD1 might be the D (6 bases). From germline, CDR1 is SGHRS and CDR2 YFSETQ. Trimming removed 2 bases at V and 8 bases at J, with 14 bases between. This CDR3 is 14 amino acids long. The CDR3 nucleotides are TGCGCCAGCAGCTTAAAACTAGAGGGGGATGAGCAGTTCTTC. This codes for CASSLKLEGDEQFF.

In nucleotides, the CDR3 is TGTGCCACCCCGACAGGGTTCTCTGAGACCCAGTACTTC. Protein sequence: CATPTGFSETQYF. The gene calls are TRBV6-1 and TRBJ2-5; 7 nucleotides agree with TRBD1. Germline assignment: CDR1 MNHNS and CDR2 SASEGT. The CDR3 consists of 13 residues. The V segment lost 10 bases and the J segment 5 bases; nucleotides outside the gene matches: 10.

This clonotype was detected only a few times. V gene TRBV5-1 combines with J gene TRBJ1-2; a weak D match, TRBD1 (6 bases). The CDR3 has 12 residues. V lost 6 bases, J lost 6 bases, and 12 bases lay in between. The germline V gene encodes CDR1 SGHRS and CDR2 YFSETQ. The CDR3 protein is CASTTGSNGYTF. CDR3 nucleotides: TGCGCCAGCACTACAGGGAGCAATGGCTACACCTTC.

This clonotype was seen many times. V is TRBV9 and J is TRBJ1-5; D uncertain. Germline loops: CDR1 SGDLS, CDR2 YYNGEE. Between the trimmed V and J ends, which lost 2 bases and 7 bases, there was a span of 10 bases. This CDR3 contains 13 residues. The CDR3 DNA is TGTGCCAGCAGCGTTACGGAAGGGCAGCCCCAGCATTTT. This encodes CASSVTEGQPQHF.

This clonotype was seen at least ten times. This chain connects TRBV5-6 to TRBJ2-1; the match to TRBD2 covers 11 bases. The germline V gene encodes CDR1 SGHDT and CDR2 YYEEEE. This CDR3 spans 16 amino acids. V trimming: 0 bases; J trimming: 10 bases; junction bases outside the gene matches: 9. CDR3 bases: TGTGCCAGCAGCTTGGAACTAGCGGGAGTGGGAGGAGAGCAGTTCTTC. It specifies CASSLELAGVGGEQFF.

This clonotype has a count of ten or more. The rearrangement uses TRBV3-1 and TRBJ2-3; D remains unclear. The V end lost 0 bases, the J end lost 3 bases, and 4 bases lay between the germline ends. Germline loops: CDR1 LGHDT, CDR2 YNNKEL (reference sequence). The CDR3 sequence is 13 residues long. The CDR3 DNA follows: TGTGCCAGCAGCCAAGATTGGACAGATACGCAGTATTTT. It yields the protein CASSQDWTDTQYF.

This sequence joins TRBV3-1 and TRBJ1-5; D is uncertain. Trimming removed 0 bases from V and 7 bases from J, with 16 bases in between. Germline loops: CDR1 LGHDT, CDR2 YNNKEL (reference sequence). The CDR3 is 16 residues long. CDR3 in DNA: TGTGCCAGCAGCCAAGATTTCATAATGAAAGGGCAGCCCCAGCATTTT. The encoded protein is CASSQDFIMKGQPQHF.

The CDR3 is CASSPSGLAEAFF. The DNA for the CDR3 is TGTGCCAGCAGCCCTAGCGGCCTCGCTGAAGCTTTCTTT. The chain recombines TRBV7-8 with TRBJ1-1; D not certain. V lost 5 bases to trimming and J lost 6 bases, with 13 bases between them. The germline V gene has CDR1 SGHVS and CDR2 FQNEAQ. This CDR3 comprises 13 residues.

This clonotype was counted between two and nine times. CDR3 bases: TGTGCCAGCAGTTTATCGTCCGGTGAGCAGTTCTTC. It yields the protein CASSLSSGEQFF. The chain recombines TRBV27 with TRBJ2-1; D is unclear. The V gene lost 0 bases and the J gene lost 9 bases, with 6 bases spanning the gap. CDR3 length: 12 residues. Germline values: CDR1 MNHEY, CDR2 SMNVEV (reference sequence).

The chain uses TRBV19 and TRBJ2-7; 9 positions match TRBD1. The junction had 6 bases not matched to a gene; V was cut back by 9 bases and J by 0 bases. CDR1 is LNHDA and CDR2 is SQIVND in the germline V gene (reference sequence). The CDR3 spans 14 residues. The CDR3 region has the DNA TGTGCCAGCACCCCGGGACAGGGCTCCTACGAGCAGTACTTC. It codes for CASTPGQGSYEQYF.